This T cell receptor (beta chain) emerged from a study of T-cell reconstitution after alpha-beta-depleted transplantation in children. In the case of this clonotype: Its antigen is as yet unknown.

Preparing the TCRbeta library involved the use of unique molecular identifiers. TCRdb passed the PCR reads through MiXCR, listing each CDR3 protein once. There are approximately 500,000 distinct CDR3 sequences in the sample; about a quarter occur only once, and 30% to 45% lies in the top ten. General observations from the study: Recipient T cells and thymic progenitors that survived were the source of the high TCRbeta diversity seen at day 60 in some patients. T-cell counts and diversity were attributed mostly to newly produced T cells one year after transplant. Several hundred rapidly expanded clones from non-depleted graft cells reportedly supplied alpha-beta T cells about two months post-transplant.

Germline CDR1 is KGHSH and CDR2 is LQKENI. CDR3 length equals 15 residues. With V trimmed by 3 bases and J by 1 base, 3 bases remained unmatched. The chain uses TRBV18 and TRBJ1-3; 7 bases are a match to TRBD1. This receptor was taken from a boy younger than two with Wiskott-Aldrich syndrome, due to receive a stem cell transplant. Sample: PBMCs, taken before TCRalphabeta/CD19-depleted stem cell transplant. CDR3 amino acids: CASSPTGDSGNTIYF. DNA of the CDR3: TGTGCCAGCTCACCTACAGGGGATTCTGGAAACACCATATATTTT.